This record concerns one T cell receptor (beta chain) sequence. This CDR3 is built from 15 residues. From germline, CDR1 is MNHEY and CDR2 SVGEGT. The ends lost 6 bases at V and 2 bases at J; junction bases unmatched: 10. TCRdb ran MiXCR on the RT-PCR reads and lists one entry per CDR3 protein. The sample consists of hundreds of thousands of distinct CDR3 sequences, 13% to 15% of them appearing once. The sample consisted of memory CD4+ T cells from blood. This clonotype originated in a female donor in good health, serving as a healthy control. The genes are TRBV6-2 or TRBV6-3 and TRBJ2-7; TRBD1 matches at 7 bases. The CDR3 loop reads CASRSHGTVTYEQYF. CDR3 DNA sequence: TGTGCCAGCAGATCTCACGGGACAGTAACCTACGAGCAGTACTTC.